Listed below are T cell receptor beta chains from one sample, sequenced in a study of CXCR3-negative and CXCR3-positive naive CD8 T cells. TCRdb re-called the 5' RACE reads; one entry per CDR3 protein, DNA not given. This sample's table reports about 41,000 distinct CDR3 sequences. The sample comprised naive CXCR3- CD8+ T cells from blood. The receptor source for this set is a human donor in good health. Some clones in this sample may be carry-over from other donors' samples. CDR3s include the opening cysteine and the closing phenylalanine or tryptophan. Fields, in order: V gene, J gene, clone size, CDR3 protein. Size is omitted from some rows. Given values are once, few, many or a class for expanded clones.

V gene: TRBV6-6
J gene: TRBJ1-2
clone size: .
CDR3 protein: CASSYGGNLSGYTF

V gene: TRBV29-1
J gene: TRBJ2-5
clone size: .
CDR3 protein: CSVDFLWESQETQYF

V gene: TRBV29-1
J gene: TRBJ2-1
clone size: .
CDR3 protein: CSVRNGGGSPYNEQFF

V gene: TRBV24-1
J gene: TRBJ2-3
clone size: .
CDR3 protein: CATSVAGGGTDTQYF

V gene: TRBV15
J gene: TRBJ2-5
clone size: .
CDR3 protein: CATSPAGAQETQYF

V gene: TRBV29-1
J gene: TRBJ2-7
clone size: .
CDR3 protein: CSVQGTSGRARYEQYF

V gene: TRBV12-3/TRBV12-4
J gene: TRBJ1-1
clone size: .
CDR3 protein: CASSRPGIGEAFF

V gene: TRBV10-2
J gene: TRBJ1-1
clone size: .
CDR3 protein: CASSEDSWTEAFF

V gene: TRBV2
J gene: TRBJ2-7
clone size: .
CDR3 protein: CASSELGRNHEQYF

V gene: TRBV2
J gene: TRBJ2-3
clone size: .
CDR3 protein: CASSEFGSGSSDTQYF

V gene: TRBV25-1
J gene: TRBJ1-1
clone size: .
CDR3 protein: CASSENRGRTEAFF

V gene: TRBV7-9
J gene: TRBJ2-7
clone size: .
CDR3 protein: CASSSERGFAYEQYF

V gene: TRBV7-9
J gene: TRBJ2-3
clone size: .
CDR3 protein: CASSTTTGSDTQYF

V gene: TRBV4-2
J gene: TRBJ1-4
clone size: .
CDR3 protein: CASRGRNNEKLFF

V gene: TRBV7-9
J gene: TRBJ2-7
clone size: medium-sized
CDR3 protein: CASSLGAENYEQYF

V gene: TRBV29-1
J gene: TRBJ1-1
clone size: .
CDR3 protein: CSVEGPTSPRESAEAFF

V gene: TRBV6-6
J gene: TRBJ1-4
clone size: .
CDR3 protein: CASSPQPTYPREKLFF

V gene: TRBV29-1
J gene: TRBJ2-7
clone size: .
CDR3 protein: CSVGRQGYGYEQYF

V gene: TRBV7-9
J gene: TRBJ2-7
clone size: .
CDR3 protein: CASTIGTGGSYEQYF

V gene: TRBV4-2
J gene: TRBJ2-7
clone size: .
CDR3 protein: CASSQEWGLNEQYF

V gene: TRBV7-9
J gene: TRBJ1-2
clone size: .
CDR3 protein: CASSLVRGVINGYTF

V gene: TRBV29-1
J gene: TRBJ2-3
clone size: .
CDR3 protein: CSVEVKSPRFADTQYF

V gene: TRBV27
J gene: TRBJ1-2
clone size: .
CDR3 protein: CASSPGSNYGYTF

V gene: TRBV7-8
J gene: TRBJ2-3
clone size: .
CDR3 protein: CASSLGLSGDTRSGQYF

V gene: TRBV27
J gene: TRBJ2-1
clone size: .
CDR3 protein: CASSFSGRDHEQFF

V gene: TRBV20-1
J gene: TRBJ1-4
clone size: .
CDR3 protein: CSAPGQGASGTNEKLFF

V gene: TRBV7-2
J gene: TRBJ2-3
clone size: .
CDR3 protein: CASSGISGGTDTQYF

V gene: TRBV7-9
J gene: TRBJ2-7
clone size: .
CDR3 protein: CASSFTGYEQYF